This TCR beta chain came from a study of blood T cell repertoires in COVID-19 (dated by TCRdb to 2020 to 2021). Describing the broader study: Samples covering the acute and convalescent phases of COVID-19 were provided by collaborators in the United States, Italy and Spain. The repertoires were made available in a free public database intended to serve as a resource for research on the immune response to SARS-CoV-2. Subjects who had been exposed to COVID-19, were actively infected with it, or had recovered from it provided the deeply sampled blood TCRbeta repertoires that made up the dataset. The prospective study material was composed of cDNA or gDNA derived from T cells, B-cell-depleted T cells, or PBMCs. The samples were drawn from two sources: the first 160 participants of the ongoing ImmuneRACE study, and 1,200 or so subjects contributed by 6 global collaborators. Where HLA class I and class II types were available, the types were taken from metadata supplied by the sample provider, not from assay-based typing. The sample metadata nearly always contained a de-identified subject ID, COVID-19 status, age in years and sex.

TCRbeta CDR3 regions were amplified from genomic DNA using the immunoSEQ Assay, a bias-controlled multiplex PCR. The study's own analysis went as follows. Nucleated cell counts per sample were estimated from amplification of reference gene primers within the assay. To quantify the absolute abundance of each unique TCRbeta CDR3 rearrangement, sequence reads were collapsed and filtered. For each sample, productive Simpson clonality was calculated as the square root of Simpson's diversity index across productive rearrangements. TCRdb stores this immuneACCESS table with in-frame sequences only. Part of the clones is absent; in the studies checked, under half of the shortfall reflects unresolved V genes, and no reason is known for the rest. The DNA was the basis for D and trimming; V, J and clone size are from that table. For this sample the table gives under 500,000 clones, of which around nine tenths were detected only once. 4% to 4.5% of the sample is in the top ten clones.

Comment on this clone: Its antigen specificity is not known. No base quality information exists; no much larger clone differs at one position.

Collaborating institutions collected whole blood in K2EDTA tubes following their own protocols. Collaborator samples were shipped for TCRbeta analysis as frozen whole blood, isolated PBMCs, or DNA extracted from either sample type. What the research found in general, with its limitations: The quantity of clinical and demographic metadata differed by source and by participant and was supplied without curation.

The origin of this receptor is a woman aged 25 to 39 with acute or convalescent COVID-19. Material: peripheral blood.

The CDR3 loop reads CASRVSGGLNNEQFF. The nucleotides read TGTGCCAGCAGGGTTTCGGGGGGCTTAAACAATGAGCAGTTCTTC. This chain joins TRBV27 to TRBJ2-1; TRBD2 is a weak D gene call, 7 bases matching. V and J are truncated by 6 bases and 5 bases respectively, leaving an intervening sequence of 17 bases. CDR1 and CDR2, looked up from the germline V gene (reference sequence), are MNHEY and SMNVEV. The cysteine opens and the phenylalanine closes a CDR3 of 15 amino acids. Of all the DNA, just the CDR3 is kept, 45 bases in frame from base 1.